This T cell receptor beta chain emerged from a study of T cells after posttransplantation cyclophosphamide. General study findings and limits: TRB clonality was highly associated with recipient CMV seropositivity and reactivation.

Measured with immunoSEQ multiplex PCR; TCRdb has only the in-frame clones, and not every one. Observed in the sample are over 15,000 clones, none of them singletons. A marrow graft followed busulfan-fludarabine conditioning, with cyclophosphamide on days +3 and +4. Germline V CDR1 and CDR2: SGHAT, FQNNGV. The CDR3 has 14 residues. Trimming pared 2 bases from V and 0 bases from J, leaving 8 bases between. This clone has at least ten counts. Its antigen is unknown. The chain employs TRBV11-2 and TRBJ2-7; D not certain. The receptor was isolated from a female patient aged 25-39 years who received an allogeneic stem cell transplant from a related donor, was CMV-positive, and had no GVHD. Some T cells could come from the graft donor. The sequences come from PBMCs, collected after allogeneic stem cell transplant with posttransplant cyclophosphamide. CDR3 region: CASSLYRDSYEQYF. CDR3 coding DNA: TGTGCCAGCAGCTTATATCGCGACTCCTACGAGCAGTACTTC.